This T cell receptor beta chain is from a study of T-cell memory formation after mild COVID-19. Via MiXCR, TCRdb re-called the 5' RACE reads, giving one row per CDR3 protein. The sample records almost 350,000 distinct CDR3 sequences, 20% being singletons. The V segment lost 6 bases and the J segment 4 bases; nucleotides outside the gene matches: 7. The CDR3 consists of 15 residues. Germline loops: CDR1 WSHSY, CDR2 SAAADI. The specimen sequenced was PBMCs or a T cell subset sorted from them (not recorded which). V usage is TRBV10-2 and J usage is TRBJ2-2; 8 positions match TRBD1. The source of this sequence is a man between 18 and 35 years old who had mild COVID-19 (a few samples of this study predate the infection). Cell type and time point are not known. The DNA for the CDR3 is TGCGCCAGCAGGGACGGACAGGGATCCACCGGGGAGCTGTTTTTT. As protein: CASRDGQGSTGELFF.